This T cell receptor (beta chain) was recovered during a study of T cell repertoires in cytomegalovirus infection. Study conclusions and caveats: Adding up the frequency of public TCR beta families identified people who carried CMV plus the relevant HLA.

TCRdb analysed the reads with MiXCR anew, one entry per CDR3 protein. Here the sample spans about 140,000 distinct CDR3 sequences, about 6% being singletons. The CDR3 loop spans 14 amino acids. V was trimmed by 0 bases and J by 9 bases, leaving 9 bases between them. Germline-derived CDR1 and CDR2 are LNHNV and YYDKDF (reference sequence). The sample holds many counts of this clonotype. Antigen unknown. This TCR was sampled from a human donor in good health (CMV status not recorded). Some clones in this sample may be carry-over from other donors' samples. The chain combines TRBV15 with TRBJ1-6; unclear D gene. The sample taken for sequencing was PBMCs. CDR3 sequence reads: CATSREGNGSPLHF. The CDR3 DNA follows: TGTGCCACCAGCAGAGAAGGGAATGGTTCACCCCTCCACTTT.